This T cell receptor (beta chain) was profiled in a study of Ad26.COV2.S vaccination and SARS-CoV-2 variants. Across the study: Intramuscular Ad26.COV2.S doses were given once or twice, 56 days apart.

Using immunoSEQ multiplex PCR, the repertoire was profiled, and TCRdb retains in-frame clones only, with some absent. Altogether around 300,000 clones are present, about 87% being singletons, with the ten largest covering around 6.6%. A note on this clone: Its cognate antigen is unknown.

The CDR3 contains 14 residues. V lost 6 bases to trimming and J lost 2 bases, with 11 bases between them. Germline V gene data show CDR1 as MDHEN and CDR2 as SYDVKM. Study-wide results and limits: Considerable breadth of spike-specific CD8+ and CD4+ T cell responses has reportedly been documented following vaccination.

Treatment meaning: about 20 received Ad26.COV2.S at low or high dose, single or two shots; roughly five received placebo; per-sample allocation not given. Collection of samples fell on day 63 after the first vaccine or placebo injection. The sample was peripheral blood, taken in a trial of Ad26.COV2.S vaccine versus placebo. The chain employs TRBV28 and TRBJ1-3; D not certain. The clonotype comes from a person between 18 and 65 years old who received the Ad26.COV2.S COVID-19 vaccine or a placebo. This CDR3 is CASSSNRAGNTIYF. DNA for the CDR3: TGTGCCAGCAGCTCTAACCGGGCTGGAAACACCATATATTTT.